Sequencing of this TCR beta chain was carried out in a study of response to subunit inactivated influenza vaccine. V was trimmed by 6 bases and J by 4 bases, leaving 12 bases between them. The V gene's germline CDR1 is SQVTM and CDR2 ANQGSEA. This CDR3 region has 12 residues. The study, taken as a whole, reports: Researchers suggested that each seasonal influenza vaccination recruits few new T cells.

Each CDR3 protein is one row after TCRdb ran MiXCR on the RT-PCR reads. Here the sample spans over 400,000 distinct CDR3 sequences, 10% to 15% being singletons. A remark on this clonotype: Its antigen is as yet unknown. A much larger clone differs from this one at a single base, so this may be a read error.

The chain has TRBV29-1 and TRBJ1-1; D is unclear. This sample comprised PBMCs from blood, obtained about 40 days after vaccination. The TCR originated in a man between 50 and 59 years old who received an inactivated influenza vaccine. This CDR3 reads CSVGSLGTEAFF. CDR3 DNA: TGCAGCGTAGGGAGTTTAGGCACTGAAGCTTTCTTT.